This TCR beta chain was profiled in a study of cytotoxic CD8 clonotypes in ibrutinib-treated CLL. Assay: immunoSEQ multiplex PCR; the TCRdb copy retains only in-frame clones and omits some. The sample holds 330,000 or so clones; 67% are singletons and the top ten take 5% to 6.5%. CDR3 length: 14 residues. V lost 8 bases to trimming and J lost 1 base, with 14 bases between them. Germline loops: CDR1 MNHEY, CDR2 SMNVEV (reference sequence). The starting material was PBMCs, obtained after 36 months of ibrutinib treatment. This clonotype originated in a human donor with chronic lymphocytic leukemia. The genes are TRBV27 and TRBJ1-1, with D hard to call. CDR3 nucleotides: TGTGCCAGCTCACTGCGGGGAAGGAACACTGAAGCTTTCTTT. It yields the protein CASSLRGRNTEAFF.